This TCR beta chain was identified in a study of cytomegalovirus exposure and HLA in healthy donors. The study's findings and limits: The study recorded 150 to 200 TCR beta chains that were cytomegalovirus-associated. In a later analysis, a genetic analysis reported fewer productive-TCR N-insertions in an Asian-associated ancestry cluster than the cohort average.

Per germline, CDR1 MNHEY and CDR2 SMNVEV (reference sequence). Trimming at V came to 5 bases and at J to 5 bases, leaving 9 bases not matched to a gene. This CDR3 spans 15 amino acids. The PCR made use of 60 Vbeta and 13 Jbeta primers. The protocol was immunoSEQ multiplex PCR, while the TCRdb copy is restricted to in-frame clones and leaves out a portion. The repertoire holds more than 100,000 clones, with about 70% as singletons. To note about this clone: Its antigen is not known.

V is TRBV27 and J is TRBJ1-5; 7 positions match TRBD1. The clonotype was recovered from a woman in her thirties or forties in good health and CMV-seronegative. The specimen was PBMCs. The CDR3 here is CASSPDRLTDQPQHF. The CDR3 DNA follows: TGTGCCAGCAGTCCGGACAGGCTCACCGATCAGCCCCAGCATTTT.